The rows below give T cell receptor beta chains drawn from one sample of a study of cytomegalovirus exposure and HLA in healthy donors. Libraries were prepared by immunoSEQ multiplex PCR; TCRdb keeps only in-frame clonotypes and omits some of them. The sample includes 150,000 to 200,000 clones, 85% of them seen just once. The sequencing input was PBMCs. The receptor source for this set is a man between 18 and 29 years old in good health and CMV-seropositive. Each CDR3 is given with its conserved first and last residue. Fields, in order: J gene, D gene, clone size, V gene, CDR3 protein, CDR3 DNA. D genes are given only for firm matches. Size is stated for part of the rows, as once, few or many counts, or as a class when the clone is expanded.

TRBJ1-1 NA NA TRBV5-1 CASSLAEGTEAFF TGCGCCAGCAGCTTGGCCGAGGGCACTGAAGCTTTCTTT
TRBJ2-5 TRBD2 NA TRBV7-9 CASSQGLAGEETQYF TGTGCCAGCAGCCAGGGACTAGCGGGGGAGGAGACCCAGTACTTC
TRBJ2-7 NA NA TRBV5-6 CASSFLSGAHEQYF TGTGCCAGCAGCTTTTTGTCAGGGGCCCACGAGCAGTACTTC
TRBJ2-3 NA NA TRBV29-1 CSVGGLPTSTDTQYF TGCAGCGTTGGGGGACTTCCTACTAGCACAGATACGCAGTATTTT
TRBJ2-7 NA NA TRBV4-1 CASSQRIRETYEQYF TGCGCCAGCAGCCAGAGAATCCGGGAGACCTACGAGCAGTACTTC
TRBJ1-5 TRBD1 NA TRBV5-4 CASSFQGANQPQHF TGTGCCAGCAGCTTTCAGGGGGCAAATCAGCCCCAGCATTTT
TRBJ2-3 TRBD1 NA TRBV6-5 CASRRDSRSDTQYF TGTGCCAGCAGACGGGACAGTCGATCGGATACGCAGTATTTT
TRBJ2-1 TRBD2 NA TRBV28 CASSLGVAGGSEQFF TGTGCCAGCAGTCTAGGGGTAGCGGGAGGAAGCGAGCAGTTCTTC
TRBJ1-2 NA NA TRBV27 CASSSDPGYGYTF TGTGCCAGCAGTTCCGACCCAGGCTATGGCTACACCTTC
TRBJ2-1 TRBD2 once TRBV14 CASSLGTSGRNEQFF TGTGCCAGCAGCCTCGGGACTAGCGGGAGAAATGAGCAGTTCTTC
TRBJ2-5 TRBD1 NA TRBV5-6 CASSLTGSPETQYF TGTGCCAGCAGCCTGACAGGGTCTCCAGAGACCCAGTACTTC
TRBJ2-7 NA NA TRBV2 CASSGSYEQYF TGTGCCAGCTCGGGTTCCTACGAGCAGTACTTC
TRBJ1-5 NA NA TRBV19 CASSYPTGNQPQHF TGTGCCAGTAGTTATCCAACAGGGAATCAGCCCCAGCATTTT
TRBJ1-5 NA NA TRBV19 CASSPVGGVQRQPQHF TGTGCCAGTAGTCCGGTGGGAGGGGTACAACGACAGCCCCAGCATTTT
TRBJ2-5 TRBD2 NA TRBV28 CASSFRTSAQETQYF TGTGCCAGCAGTTTCCGGACTAGCGCCCAAGAGACCCAGTACTTC
TRBJ1-2 NA few TRBV28 CASSLSGGERGYTF TGTGCCAGCAGTTTATCCGGGGGTGAGCGGGGCTACACCTTC
TRBJ1-1 NA NA TRBV4-1 CASSQRTEDTEAFF TGCGCCAGCAGCCAGAGAACTGAAGACACTGAAGCTTTCTTT
TRBJ1-1 NA NA TRBV7-7 CASSPDRGGEAFF TGTGCTAGCAGCCCGGACCGGGGTGGTGAAGCTTTCTTT
TRBJ1-4 NA once TRBV5-1 CASSLTGDDEKLFF TGCGCCAGCAGCTTGACAGGTGACGATGAAAAACTGTTTTTT
TRBJ1-6 TRBD1 NA TRBV5-4 CASSSGGGNSPLHF TGTGCCAGCAGCTCAGGGGGAGGTAATTCACCCCTCCACTTT
TRBJ2-3 NA NA TRBV5-6 CASSSRYAEGDTQYF TGTGCCAGCAGCTCCCGCTACGCGGAGGGAGATACGCAGTATTTT
TRBJ2-2 TRBD1 NA TRBV19 CASSIIGQGQGISTGELFF TGTGCCAGTAGTATTATCGGGCAGGGACAGGGGATTAGCACCGGGGAGCTGTTTTTT
TRBJ2-3 TRBD2 NA TRBV7-6 CASSLVGTSGMGTDTQYF TGTGCCAGCAGCTTAGTAGGAACTAGCGGGATGGGCACAGATACGCAGTATTTT
TRBJ2-7 NA few TRBV11-3 CASSLEKGGPGSYEQYF TGTGCCAGCAGCTTGGAAAAGGGGGGGCCCGGTTCCTACGAGCAGTACTTC
TRBJ2-3 NA NA TRBV9 CASSVSPGGTDTQYF TGTGCCAGCAGCGTATCCCCAGGGGGCACAGATACGCAGTATTTT
TRBJ2-7 NA NA TRBV27 CASSSYRERSDEQYF TGTGCCAGCAGTTCTTACAGGGAGAGGAGCGACGAGCAGTACTTC
TRBJ2-2 NA NA TRBV2 CASSEMVAGELFF TGTGCCAGCAGTGAAATGGTAGCCGGGGAGCTGTTTTTT
TRBJ2-7 TRBD2 once TRBV7-6 CASSLRKASGRSCEQYF TGTGCCAGCAGCTTACGGAAAGCTAGCGGGAGAAGTTGCGAGCAGTACTTC
TRBJ1-1 NA NA TRBV5-6 CASSPPYLSHTEAFF TGTGCCAGCAGCCCCCCTTACCTCAGTCACACTGAAGCTTTCTTT
TRBJ2-3 TRBD2 NA TRBV2 CASSPWASGSTDTQYF TGTGCCAGCAGCCCCTGGGCTAGCGGGAGTACAGATACGCAGTATTTT
TRBJ2-1 NA few TRBV7-2 CASSLALMQVNEQFF TGTGCCAGCAGCTTAGCGCTCATGCAGGTCAATGAGCAGTTCTTC
TRBJ1-1 TRBD1 NA TRBV6-5 CASSTGQGAVEAFF TGTGCCAGCAGTACCGGACAGGGGGCTGTAGAAGCTTTCTTT
TRBJ1-2 TRBD1 few TRBV29-1 CSVADRAYGYTF TGCAGCGTTGCGGACAGGGCCTATGGCTACACCTTC
TRBJ2-2 NA NA TRBV7-9 CASSFAGELFF TGTGCCAGCAGCTTCGCCGGGGAGCTGTTTTTT
TRBJ2-7 NA NA TRBV29-1 CSVETGGREQYF TGCAGCGTTGAAACAGGCGGACGCGAGCAGTACTTC
TRBJ2-7 NA few TRBV13 CASSLAAEPSYEQYF TGTGCCAGCAGCTTAGCGGCGGAGCCTTCCTACGAGCAGTACTTC
TRBJ2-5 NA NA TRBV28 CASSLSGTSEWETQYF TGTGCCAGCAGTTTATCCGGGACTTCGGAGTGGGAGACCCAGTACTTC
TRBJ2-7 NA NA TRBV30 CAWSGGTEGGGEQYF TGTGCCTGGAGTGGGGGAACTGAGGGAGGGGGGGAGCAGTACTTC
TRBJ2-5 NA NA TRBV11-2 CASSLGAKWTESQETQYF TGTGCCAGCAGCTTAGGGGCGAAGTGGACAGAATCGCAAGAGACCCAGTACTTC
TRBJ1-5 NA NA TRBV2 CASSEARPDQGPQHF TGTGCCAGCAGTGAAGCGCGGCCCGATCAAGGGCCCCAGCATTTT
TRBJ2-7 TRBD2 NA TRBV25-1 CASSVLLSGRIYEQYF TGTGCCAGCAGTGTACTCCTGAGCGGGAGGATCTACGAGCAGTACTTC
TRBJ1-4 TRBD1 NA TRBV18 CASSRQGREKLFF TGTGCCAGCTCCAGACAGGGAAGGGAAAAACTGTTTTTT
TRBJ2-1 NA few TRBV25-1 CASISNTYNEQFF TGTGCCAGCATCTCGAATACTTACAATGAGCAGTTCTTC
TRBJ2-1 NA NA TRBV7-6 CASSPVPPNNEQFF TGTGCCAGCAGCCCCGTCCCGCCTAACAATGAGCAGTTCTTC
TRBJ2-1 NA NA TRBV5-4 CASRRTANTEQFF TGTGCCAGCAGACGGACAGCCAATACTGAGCAGTTCTTC
TRBJ2-7 TRBD1 NA TRBV6-1 CASRNRGYEQYF TGTGCCAGCAGAAACAGGGGCTACGAGCAGTACTTC
TRBJ2-2 TRBD2 NA TRBV11-2 CASSLGTSGGAGTGELFF TGTGCCAGCAGCCTCGGGACTAGCGGGGGGGCAGGCACCGGGGAGCTGTTTTTT
TRBJ2-5 TRBD2 NA TRBV9 CASSARSGVETQYF TGTGCCAGCAGCGCCCGTAGCGGGGTCGAGACCCAGTACTTC
TRBJ2-1 TRBD2 NA TRBV4-1 CASSQVYLAGNNEQFF TGCGCCAGCAGCCAAGTGTACCTAGCGGGAAACAATGAGCAGTTCTTC
TRBJ2-7 TRBD1 NA TRBV28 CASSSGQDISYEQYF TGTGCCAGCAGTTCCGGACAGGATATATCCTACGAGCAGTACTTC
TRBJ2-7 TRBD2 once TRBV18 CASSPAAGVTYEQYF TGTGCCAGCTCACCTGCAGCGGGGGTAACCTACGAGCAGTACTTC
TRBJ2-1 TRBD2 NA TRBV4-2 CASSRRLAGEGNEQFF TGTGCCAGCAGCCGACGACTAGCGGGGGAGGGGAATGAGCAGTTCTTC